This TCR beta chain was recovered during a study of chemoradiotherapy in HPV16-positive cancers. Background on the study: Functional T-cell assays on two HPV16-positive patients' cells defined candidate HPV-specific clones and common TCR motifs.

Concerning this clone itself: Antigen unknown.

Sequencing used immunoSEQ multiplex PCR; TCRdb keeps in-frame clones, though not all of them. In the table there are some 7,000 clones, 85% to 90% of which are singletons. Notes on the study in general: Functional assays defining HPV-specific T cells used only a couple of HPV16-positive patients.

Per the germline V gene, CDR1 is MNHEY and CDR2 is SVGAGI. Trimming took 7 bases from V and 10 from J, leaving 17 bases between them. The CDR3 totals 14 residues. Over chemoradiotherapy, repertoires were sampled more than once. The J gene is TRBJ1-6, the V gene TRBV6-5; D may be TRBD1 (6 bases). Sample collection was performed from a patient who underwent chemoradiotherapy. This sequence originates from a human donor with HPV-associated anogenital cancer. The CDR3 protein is CASTRGGLESPLHF. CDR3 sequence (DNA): TGTGCCAGCACCAGAGGGGGACTCGAATCACCCCTCCACTTT.